Detailed here is one T cell receptor (beta chain). Antigen specificity is unknown. The data derive from a study of cytotoxic CD8 clonotypes in ibrutinib-treated CLL. Study details: Responses comprised about 24 partial and 2 complete; at median approximately six years, roughly 15 remained remitted and roughly twelve progressed.

Overall study results and limits: Sustained-remission and progressing patients had unequal sampling times.

The CDR3 loop spans 14 amino acids. The germline V gene has CDR1 MGHRA and CDR2 YSYEKL. Trimming stripped 0 bases from V and 1 base from J, with 6 bases between. The protocol was immunoSEQ multiplex PCR, while the TCRdb copy is restricted to in-frame clones and leaves out a portion. Here the sample spans around 310,000 clones, more than 65% being singletons. Material: PBMCs, obtained before ibrutinib treatment. The chain recombines TRBV4-1 with TRBJ1-2, with D uncertain. This receptor was identified in a human donor with chronic lymphocytic leukemia. In DNA form, the CDR3 reads TGCGCCAGCAGCCAAGAAACATTTAACTATGGCTACACCTTC. Its translation is CASSQETFNYGYTF.